These 4 T cell receptor beta chains were all obtained from the same sample, sequenced in a study of T cells in Graves' hyperthyroidism and ophthalmopathy. Amplification of TCR beta CDR3 regions used RNA as the template. Using the HTBI primer set, a first-round RT-PCR was run on the TCR CDR3. From the multiplex PCR reads, TCRdb called clonotypes with MiXCR, one entry per CDR3 protein. Among fewer than 450,000 distinct CDR3 sequences listed, approximately 17% were seen once. The sequenced material came from blood. All receptors derive from a woman aged 25 to 39 with Graves' hyperthyroidism that later progressed to Graves' ophthalmopathy.

Many counts were recorded for this clonotype. The CDR3 region is CSTWGFREKLFF. DNA for the CDR3: TGCAGTACATGGGGTTTCAGGGAAAAACTGTTTTTT. This rearrangement joins TRBV20-1 to TRBJ1-4; no clear D gene. The CDR3 covers 12 residues. Germline V gene lookup returns CDR1 DFQATT and CDR2 SNEGSKA (reference sequence). Trimming removed 8 bases from V and 8 bases from J, with 15 bases in between.

This clonotype occurred many times. The chain links TRBV3-1 to TRBJ2-3; D may be TRBD1 or TRBD2 (5 bases each). With 1 base removed from V and 0 bases from J, the gap between germline ends came to 8 bases. The CDR3 totals 15 residues. Germline CDR1 LGHDT, CDR2 YNNKEL (reference sequence). Here the CDR3 DNA reads TGTGCCAGCAGCCAAGGGGACGGGAGCACAGATACGCAGTATTTT. Translated, it gives CASSQGDGSTDTQYF.

This clonotype was counted once. The chain employs TRBV12-3 or TRBV12-4 and TRBJ1-5; no definite D call. This CDR3 spans 17 amino acids. Trimming stripped 3 bases from V and 0 bases from J, with 15 bases between. The CDR3 DNA reads as TGTGCCAGCAGTTTTAGTATCTGGACCGATAGCAATCAGCCCCAGCATTTT. Its protein is CASSFSIWTDSNQPQHF.

This clonotype was picked up many times. The chain is built from TRBV27 and TRBJ2-6; D gene uncertain. Germline CDR1 and CDR2: MNHEY and SMNVEV (reference sequence). V lost 5 bases, J lost 1 base, and 9 bases lay in between. The CDR3 contains 15 residues. The CDR3 is CASSLVPSGANVLTF. CDR3 DNA sequence: TGTGCCAGCAGTCTAGTACCATCTGGGGCCAACGTCCTGACTTTC. Full variable domain (rest looked up from reference TRBV27 and TRBJ2-6): EAQVTQNPRYLITVTGKKLTVTCSQNMNHEYMSWYRQDPGLGLRQIYYSMNVEVTDKGDVPEGYKVSRKEKRNFPLILESPSPNQTSLYFCASSLVPSGANVLTFGAGSRLTVL.